This TCR beta chain is drawn from a study of cytomegalovirus exposure and HLA in healthy donors. Findings of the study overall: CMV antigen specificity was confirmed in vitro for a few CMV-associated chains. The investigators catalogued about 170 TCR beta chains as cytomegalovirus-associated.

Profiled with immunoSEQ multiplex PCR; TCRdb holds only in-frame clones, not every one. Of 150,000 to 200,000 clones in the sample, 81% were seen once. This clone showed up just once. Its target is unknown. The study drew the donors from its roughly 120-subject validation cohort, separate from the approximately 700-subject first cohort. The CDR3 is made up of 15 amino acids. Germline assignment: CDR1 LNHDA and CDR2 SQIVND (reference sequence). V was trimmed by 4 bases and J by 2 bases, leaving 14 bases between them. The clonotype comes from a woman in her twenties or thirties in good health and CMV-seronegative. This rearrangement joins TRBV19 to TRBJ1-1; D may be TRBD1 (5 bases). The sample consisted of PBMCs. The DNA for the CDR3 is TGTGCCAGTAGTAACGGGGGTTGGGGAAACACTGAAGCTTTCTTT. Protein sequence: CASSNGGWGNTEAFF.